The clone carrying this T cell receptor beta chain has a handful of counts. Antigen: not known. They isolated at least 6 million PBMCs from each sample. The germline V gene has CDR1 SEHNR and CDR2 FQNEAQ (reference sequence). V shed 3 bases and J 4 bases; nucleotides not matched to a gene: 3. The CDR3 runs to 15 residues. This record comes from a study of blood T cells in healthy people across ages. Study-wide results and limits: The unknown donor CMV status may have confounded expanded clonotype changes.

A J-beta primer mix and a sample-barcoded 5' primer were used in a second PCR of roughly 7 to 12 cycles. One entry per CDR3 protein results from TCRdb running MiXCR on the 5' RACE reads. The data hold under 1,100,000 distinct CDR3 sequences, with 25% observed a single time. This sample also appeared in a second study, on T cells of mothers and their children.

The sequencing sample was made of blood. The V call is TRBV7-9, the J call TRBJ1-4; 9 positions agree with TRBD1. This clonotype was obtained from a girl aged 2-10 years in good health. The CDR3 sequence: CASSLGQGNNEKLFF. In nucleotides, the CDR3 is TGTGCCAGCAGCTTGGGACAGGGAAATAATGAAAAACTGTTTTTT.